Listed below are T cell receptor beta chains from one sample, sequenced in a study of cytomegalovirus exposure and HLA in healthy donors. TCRdb's table, derived via immunoSEQ multiplex PCR, lists solely in-frame clones and lacks some. Of some 120,000 clones listed, 50% to 65% are singletons. Sequenced sample: PBMCs. The receptors were sampled from a woman in her thirties or forties in good health and CMV-seropositive. CDR3s include the opening cysteine and the closing phenylalanine or tryptophan. The order of the fields is V gene, clone size, J gene, D gene, CDR3 protein, CDR3 DNA. D genes are given only for firm matches. Size is omitted from some rows. Given values are once, few, many or a class for expanded clones.

TRBV9	-	TRBJ2-3	-	CASSGGLQGADTQYF	TGTGCCAGCAGCGGAGGCCTCCAGGGTGCAGATACGCAGTATTTT
TRBV4-2	-	TRBJ2-5	TRBD1	CASSSRTGDLQETQYF	TGTGCCAGCAGCTCCCGGACAGGGGACCTTCAAGAGACCCAGTACTTC
TRBV7-2	few	TRBJ1-2	TRBD1	CASSVSTGAGYTF	TGTGCCAGCAGCGTCTCGACAGGGGCGGGCTACACCTTC
TRBV2	-	TRBJ2-1	-	CASERTEGAYNEQFF	TGTGCCAGCGAAAGAACCGAGGGGGCCTACAATGAGCAGTTCTTC
TRBV30	few	TRBJ1-5	-	CAWSGDFNQPQHF	TGTGCCTGGAGTGGGGACTTCAATCAGCCCCAGCATTTT
TRBV4-3	-	TRBJ2-1	-	CASSQIYPPGFYNEQFF	TGCGCCAGCAGCCAAATCTACCCCCCGGGGTTCTACAATGAGCAGTTCTTC
TRBV6-1	-	TRBJ1-5	-	CASSRGREANQPQHF	TGTGCCAGCAGTCGGGGCAGGGAGGCCAATCAGCCCCAGCATTTT
TRBV5-4	-	TRBJ2-1	TRBD2	CASSGLPLAGGPRAYNEQFF	TGTGCCAGCAGCGGCCTCCCACTAGCGGGAGGGCCGAGGGCCTACAATGAGCAGTTCTTC
TRBV19	-	TRBJ1-5	TRBD1	CASSNWGLLGGGQPQHF	TGTGCCAGTAGTAATTGGGGATTATTAGGGGGCGGTCAGCCCCAGCATTTT
TRBV4-1	-	TRBJ2-6	TRBD1	CASSQASSPRQGAVGANVLTF	TGCGCCAGCAGCCAAGCCTCATCTCCTCGACAGGGGGCGGTTGGGGCCAACGTCCTGACTTTC
TRBV4-1	few	TRBJ2-7	-	CASSQAREEYEQYF	TGCGCCAGCAGCCAAGCCAGGGAGGAATACGAGCAGTACTTC
TRBV4-2	-	TRBJ1-2	TRBD1	CASSQVGGTGFNYGYTF	TGTGCCAGCAGCCAAGTAGGAGGGACAGGATTTAACTATGGCTACACCTTC
TRBV20-1	-	TRBJ1-5	-	CSAARGQPQHF	TGCAGTGCTGCCCGAGGCCAGCCCCAGCATTTT
TRBV19	-	TRBJ2-3	-	CASSMDKRTDTQYF	TGTGCCAGTAGTATGGACAAGCGCACAGATACGCAGTATTTT
TRBV28	-	TRBJ2-3	-	CASTEAGSRTDTQYF	TGTGCCAGCACAGAAGCGGGCTCACGCACAGATACGCAGTATTTT
TRBV10-3	-	TRBJ2-1	TRBD2	CAIGRLASILDEQFF	TGTGCCATCGGCCGACTAGCGTCGATTCTGGATGAGCAGTTCTTC
TRBV29-1	-	TRBJ1-1	-	CSGAGVGYTEAFF	TGCAGCGGGGCCGGTGTTGGTTACACTGAAGCTTTCTTT
TRBV10-3	-	TRBJ2-5	TRBD2	CAISGAEVAGKETQYF	TGTGCCATCAGTGGCGCGGAGGTAGCGGGAAAGGAGACCCAGTACTTC
TRBV19	-	TRBJ2-1	TRBD2	CASTSSGRGNEQFF	TGTGCCAGTACCTCTAGCGGGAGGGGTAATGAGCAGTTCTTC
TRBV6-1	-	TRBJ2-7	TRBD1	CASRNRDRSTYEQYF	TGTGCCAGCAGAAACCGGGACAGGAGCACCTACGAGCAGTACTTC
TRBV5-1	-	TRBJ2-2	TRBD2	CASSLVAGGTGELFF	TGCGCCAGCAGCTTGGTCGCGGGGGGGACCGGGGAGCTGTTTTTT
TRBV7-3	-	TRBJ2-3	TRBD2	CASSSSAGLADTQYF	TGTGCCAGCAGCTCATCAGCGGGACTGGCAGATACGCAGTATTTT
TRBV5-1	-	TRBJ2-3	-	CASSSGVFHSTDTQYF	TGCGCCAGCTCCTCGGGGGTATTCCATAGCACAGATACGCAGTATTTT
TRBV28	-	TRBJ1-4	TRBD1	CASSGQGITNEKLFF	TGTGCCAGCAGTGGACAGGGGATAACTAATGAAAAACTGTTTTTT
TRBV4-3	-	TRBJ2-7	-	CASSRGYDRWNEQYF	TGCGCCAGCAGCCGAGGATACGACAGGTGGAACGAGCAGTACTTC
TRBV11-2	-	TRBJ1-2	-	CASSLVGGLPSRYGYTF	TGTGCCAGCAGCTTAGTGGGGGGACTCCCTTCGCGCTATGGCTACACCTTC
TRBV19	few	TRBJ2-7	TRBD1	CASSIAQGASYEQYF	TGTGCCAGTAGTATAGCACAGGGGGCATCCTACGAGCAGTACTTC
TRBV28	-	TRBJ1-4	TRBD1	CASSFFGTGDTKLFF	TGTGCCAGCAGTTTCTTCGGGACAGGGGACACCAAACTGTTTTTT
TRBV4-1	-	TRBJ1-2	-	CASSQEEKDSHYGYTF	TGCGCCAGCAGCCAAGAAGAAAAGGACAGTCACTATGGCTACACCTTC
TRBV28	-	TRBJ1-1	-	CASTGSNTEAFF	TGTGCCAGTACAGGATCGAACACTGAAGCTTTCTTT
TRBV7-9	once	TRBJ2-5	TRBD1	CASSLAWDRGETQYF	TGTGCCAGCAGCTTAGCGTGGGACAGGGGTGAGACCCAGTACTTC
TRBV7-2	few	TRBJ2-7	-	CASSLGQIQYF	TGTGCCAGCAGCTTAGGACAGATCCAGTACTTC
TRBV7-3	-	TRBJ2-1	TRBD2	CASSFASGYNEQFF	TGTGCCAGCAGCTTTGCTAGCGGGTACAATGAGCAGTTCTTC
TRBV2	-	TRBJ1-2	-	CASQRIGQTTYGYTF	TGTGCCAGTCAGCGTATCGGACAGACTACCTATGGCTACACCTTC
TRBV7-2	few	TRBJ2-3	-	CASSLVVVSTDTQYF	TGTGCCAGCAGCTTAGTAGTAGTTAGCACAGATACGCAGTATTTT
TRBV6-5	-	TRBJ1-1	-	CASSLLRGTEAFF	TGTGCCAGCAGTTTACTAAGGGGCACTGAAGCTTTCTTT
TRBV27	-	TRBJ2-1	TRBD2	CASSFPGLDRNEQFF	TGTGCCAGCAGTTTCCCGGGACTAGATAGGAACGAGCAGTTCTTC
TRBV29-1	once	TRBJ2-7	TRBD2	CSVEALAGTYEQYF	TGCAGCGTTGAAGCTCTAGCGGGGACCTACGAGCAGTACTTC
TRBV11-2	-	TRBJ2-7	-	CASSLEAVADEQYF	TGTGCCAGCAGCTTAGAGGCGGTGGCTGACGAGCAGTACTTC
TRBV6-4	-	TRBJ2-1	TRBD1	CASSRDREDGEQFF	TGTGCCAGCAGCCGGGACAGGGAGGACGGCGAGCAGTTCTTC
TRBV6-6	-	TRBJ2-7	-	CASSAWRSDEQYF	TGTGCCAGCAGTGCATGGCGGTCCGACGAGCAGTACTTC